This T cell receptor (beta chain) was recovered during a study of blood T cell repertoires in COVID-19. Study as a whole: There were acute and convalescent COVID-19 samples, and they came from the United States, Italy and Spain. Nucleic acid was either cDNA or gDNA, and it came from T cells, B-cell-depleted T cells, or PBMCs.

Germline V CDR1 and CDR2: KGHDR, SFDVKD. The trim removed 1 base at V and 8 bases at J, leaving 9 bases unmatched. The CDR3 is 16 residues long. The Seattle patients, enrolled during active infection, were followed longitudinally. In the original workflow: Reference gene primer amplification gave nucleated cell count estimates. Data came from immunoSEQ multiplex PCR; TCRdb stores just in-frame clones and leaves some out. The DNA was the basis for D and trimming; V, J and clone size are from that table. The sample lists about 200,000 clones, 88% occurring once. The sequence came from a man between 45 and 60 years old with COVID-19, enrolled during active disease. Input material: peripheral blood. The chain uses TRBV24-1 and TRBJ2-3; TRBD1 matches at 9 bases. The CDR3 protein is CATSDFGTGLIGTQYF. The CDR3 DNA reads as TGTGCCACCAGTGATTTTGGGACAGGGCTCATAGGTACGCAGTATTTT.